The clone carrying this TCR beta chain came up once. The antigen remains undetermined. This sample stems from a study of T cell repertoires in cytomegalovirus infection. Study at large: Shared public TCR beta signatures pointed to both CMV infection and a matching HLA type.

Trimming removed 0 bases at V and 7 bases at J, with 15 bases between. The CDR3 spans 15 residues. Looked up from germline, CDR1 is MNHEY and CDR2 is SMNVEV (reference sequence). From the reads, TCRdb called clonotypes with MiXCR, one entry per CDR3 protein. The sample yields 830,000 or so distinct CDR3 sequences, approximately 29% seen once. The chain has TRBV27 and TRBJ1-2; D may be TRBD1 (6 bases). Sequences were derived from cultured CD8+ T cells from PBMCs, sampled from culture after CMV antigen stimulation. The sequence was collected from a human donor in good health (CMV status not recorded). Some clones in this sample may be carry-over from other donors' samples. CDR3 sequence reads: CASSLSQGWIRGYTF. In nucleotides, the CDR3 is TGTGCCAGCAGTTTATCCCAGGGGTGGATCCGTGGCTACACCTTC.